This T cell receptor (beta chain) came from a study of blood T cells in healthy people across ages. Study-wide points: Higher diversity, along with more naive CD4+ cells, distinguished long-lived donors from aged donors.

For the second PCR, which ran for roughly 7 to 11 cycles, a sample-barcoded 5' primer and a J-beta primer mix were used. TCRdb passed the 5' RACE reads through MiXCR, listing each CDR3 protein once. This sample has about 680,000 distinct CDR3 sequences; 49% occur once, and the top ten carry 25% to 35%. Caucasian individuals from Russia who were healthy and aged roughly 6 to 95 acted as donors. About this clonotype: The target antigen is unknown.

Sequencing was performed on blood. This receptor was obtained from a woman in her sixties in good health.

In DNA, the CDR3 is TGTGCCAGCAGTGAAGCCCTAGCGGGAGGGTCAGATACGCAGTATTTT. It encodes CASSEALAGGSDTQYF. This chain joins TRBV2 and TRBJ2-3; 12 positions match TRBD2. V was clipped by 0 bases and J by 4 bases; unmatched bases: 2. This CDR3 contains 16 residues. Germline V gene sequence: CDR1 SNHLY, CDR2 FYNNEI. Combining the CDR3 with reference TRBV2 and TRBJ2-3 gives the whole variable domain EPEVTQTPSHQVTQMGQEVILRCVPISNHLYFYWYRQILGQKVEFLVSFYNNEISEKSEIFDDQFSVERPDGSNFTLKIRSTKLEDSAMYFCASSEALAGGSDTQYFGPGTRLTVL.